Below, 7 T cell receptor beta chains from the same sample are listed, as sequenced in a study of blood T cell repertoires in COVID-19. The assay was immunoSEQ multiplex PCR, and TCRdb's table has in-frame clones only and misses some. The sample has some 150,000 clones, 84% seen once. Sequencing used PBMCs or T cells enriched from blood (not recorded which). These receptors all come from a young woman who had been exposed to COVID-19.

The chain links TRBV30 to TRBJ1-2, with D tentatively TRBD1 (5 bases). CDR3 length: 12 amino acids. V was pared by 2 bases and J by 7 bases, with 11 bases between. CDR1 GTSNPN and CDR2 SVGIG come from the germline V gene (reference sequence). CDR3 amino acids: CAWSPGGGGYTF. Here the CDR3 DNA reads TGTGCCTGGAGTCCTGGGGGGGGTGGCTACACCTTC.

The chain links TRBV7-3 to TRBJ2-1, with 7 bases identical to TRBD2. V dropped 1 base and J dropped 5; count of bases not matched to a gene: 14. The CDR3 has 18 residues. The V gene's germline CDR1 is SGHTA and CDR2 FQGTGA. CDR3 DNA sequence: TGTGCCAGCAGCTTAAGGGGTCCGGCGGGAGCTAGAGACAATGAGCAGTTCTTC. Translating it yields CASSLRGPAGARDNEQFF.

This rearrangement joins TRBV6-2 or TRBV6-3 to TRBJ2-1, with 10 bases lining up with TRBD2. This CDR3 contains 17 residues. Germline V CDR1 and CDR2: MNHEY, SVGEGT. The J segment lost 1 base and the V segment lost 2 bases, leaving 5 bases of the junction unmatched. The chain's CDR3 is CASSYGSGRTSYNEQFF. CDR3 in DNA: TGTGCCAGCAGTTACGGTAGCGGGAGGACGTCCTACAATGAGCAGTTCTTC.

This clone was observed once. This chain connects TRBV10-2 to TRBJ2-7, with a possible D match to TRBD1 (5 bases). Between the trimmed V and J ends, which lost 2 bases and 4 bases, there was a span of 15 bases. Germline values: CDR1 WSHSY, CDR2 SAAADI. This CDR3 contains 15 residues. As DNA, the CDR3 is TGCGCCAGCAGTGAGGGGGCACCCGAGCTTTACGAGCAGTACTTC. Translated: CASSEGAPELYEQYF.

The chain joins TRBV6-4 to TRBJ2-7; a possible D gene is TRBD2 (6 bases). The CDR3 is 14 residues long. CDR1 is MRHNA and CDR2 is SNTAGT in the germline V gene. Trimming took off 4 bases at V and 7 bases at J, with 17 bases between the two ends. In nucleotides, the CDR3 is TGTGCCAGCAGTGCGTGGGGCGGGAACCTAGAGCAGTACTTC. This encodes CASSAWGGNLEQYF.

The chain has TRBV4-1 and TRBJ1-2; possibly TRBD1 for D (5 bases). Trimming pared 3 bases from V and 2 bases from J, leaving 10 bases between. The germline V gene has CDR1 MGHRA and CDR2 YSYEKL. The CDR3 runs 14 residues. CDR3 nucleotide sequence: TGCGCCAGCAGCCAGGATGACAGCAACTATGGCTACACCTTC. Amino acids: CASSQDDSNYGYTF.

V usage is TRBV19 and J usage is TRBJ1-1; D ambiguous. Germline V gene sequence: CDR1 LNHDA, CDR2 SQIVND (reference sequence). The CDR3 spans 12 residues. The V end was cut by 7 bases, the J end by 5 bases, with 11 bases between. The CDR3: CASKLGRTEAFF. The DNA of the CDR3 is TGTGCCAGTAAGTTGGGGAGGACTGAAGCTTTCTTT.